Below, 26 T cell receptor beta chains from the same sample are listed, as sequenced in a study of monozygotic twins with inflammatory bowel disease. TCRdb reworked the 5' RACE reads into one entry per CDR3 protein, no DNA. The sample table sets out roughly 100,000 distinct CDR3 sequences. The sample taken for sequencing was blood. The receptors originated from a human donor with ulcerative colitis or Crohn's disease, or a healthy co-twin of an affected twin (not recorded which).

The rearrangement links TRBV10-3 to TRBJ2-5; TCRdb's D call of TRBD2 is untestable without DNA. The CDR3 runs to 20 residues. CDR1 and CDR2 (germline): ENHRY, SYGVKD. CDR3 sequence reads: CAISAPSEAGGPRMQETQYF.

The chain employs TRBV11-2 and TRBJ1-4; lacking DNA, the TRBD1 call made by TCRdb goes unchecked. Germline CDR1 reads SGHAT; CDR2 reads FQNNGV. The CDR3 has 16 amino acids. The CDR3 protein is CASSLKGGMLAEKLFF.

This chain links TRBV28 with TRBJ2-1; TCRdb's assignment of TRBD2 cannot be checked, as there is no DNA. In germline, CDR1 is MDHEN, CDR2 SYDVKM. CDR3 length equals 14 residues. The CDR3 protein is CASGSGGLNNEQFF.

The chain carries TRBV28 and TRBJ2-1. This CDR3 is built from 12 residues. Germline V gene sequence: CDR1 MDHEN, CDR2 SYDVKM. CDR3 loop: CASRGVYNEQFF.

This chain uses TRBV11-2 with TRBJ2-1; the D call from TCRdb, TRBD1, cannot be confirmed without DNA. The CDR3 spans 14 residues. The germline CDR1 and CDR2 sequences are SGHAT and FQNNGV. CDR3 residues: CATIIGTANNEQFF.

The rearrangement links TRBV7-3 to TRBJ1-1; with no DNA, the TCRdb D assignment of TRBD1 cannot be verified. This CDR3 has 15 amino acids. CDR1 is SGHTA and CDR2 is FQGTGA in the germline V gene. The chain's CDR3 is CASSTKGGMNTEAFF.

The chain combines TRBV6-2 or TRBV6-3 with TRBJ1-1; the D gene TCRdb calls, TRBD1, cannot be checked with no DNA. Germline V CDR1 and CDR2: MNHEY, SVGEGT. CDR3 length: 14 amino acids. The CDR3 loop reads CASRRTGRNTEAFF.

V usage is TRBV12-3 or TRBV12-4 and J usage is TRBJ2-7; absent DNA, TCRdb's TRBD1 call cannot be checked. There are 13 residues in the CDR3. CDR3 region: CASSFFQGYEQYF.

The chain is built from TRBV20-1 and TRBJ1-1; TCRdb reports TRBD1, a call that lacks DNA to check it against. This CDR3 region has 12 residues. Germline V gene data show CDR1 as DFQATT and CDR2 as SNEGSKA (reference sequence). The CDR3 protein is CSARDRGKEGFF.

The chain combines TRBV7-2 with TRBJ2-1; TCRdb designates TRBD1, a call that cannot be tested without DNA. This CDR3 is built from 15 residues. Germline V gene sequence: CDR1 SGHTA, CDR2 FQGNSA. The CDR3 reads CASSREGAIGNEQFF.

This chain links TRBV11-2 with TRBJ1-3. The CDR3 totals 13 residues. Germline assignment: CDR1 SGHAT and CDR2 FQNNGV. The CDR3 loop is CASSLDFGDTIYF.

The chain uses TRBV29-1 and TRBJ1-1; TCRdb names TRBD1, which stays unverified in the absence of DNA. Germline V gene lookup returns CDR1 SQVTM and CDR2 ANQGSEA. The CDR3 runs 16 residues. The CDR3 protein is CSVEKYGTYTNTEAFF.

The rearrangement joins TRBV12-3 or TRBV12-4 to TRBJ2-2; TCRdb's D call of TRBD1 is untestable without DNA. The CDR3 has 13 residues. This chain's CDR3 is CASSLRVGGELFF.

The chain employs TRBV11-1 and TRBJ2-2; TCRdb's D call of TRBD2 is untestable without DNA. The CDR3 is 14 residues long. Germline CDR1 is SGHAT and CDR2 is FQDESV (reference sequence). CDR3 protein: CASSFGLAAGELFF.

The CDR3: CASGRGNYEQYF. The rearrangement uses TRBV12-3 or TRBV12-4 and TRBJ2-7; with no DNA, the TCRdb D assignment of TRBD1 cannot be verified. The CDR3 consists of 12 residues.

The CDR3: CASSLTGSYYNEQFF. The chain links TRBV7-2 to TRBJ2-1. From germline, CDR1 is SGHTA and CDR2 FQGNSA. This CDR3 contains 15 residues.

J is TRBJ1-5 and V is TRBV12-3 or TRBV12-4. This CDR3 is built from 16 residues. The CDR3 sequence: CASSPLWGRGNQPQHF.

The chain combines TRBV6-2 or TRBV6-3 with TRBJ1-5. This CDR3 comprises 14 residues. Germline values: CDR1 MNHEY, CDR2 SVGEGT. CDR3 in amino acids: CASSYISSDQPQHF.

The genes are TRBV5-1 and TRBJ2-1; the TCRdb call, TRBD2, lacks DNA for checking. The germline V gene encodes CDR1 SGHRS and CDR2 YFSETQ. The CDR3 loop spans 18 amino acids. CDR3 loop: CASSLRTSGTKFYDEQFF.

The CDR3 spells CASSQHRVGGELFF. The chain links TRBV3-1 to TRBJ2-2. Germline V gene lookup returns CDR1 LGHDT and CDR2 YNNKEL (reference sequence). The CDR3 consists of 14 residues.

This rearrangement joins TRBV18 to TRBJ2-2. Germline loops: CDR1 KGHSH, CDR2 LQKENI. The CDR3 length is 14 residues. This CDR3 reads CASSPVQNTGELFF.

V usage is TRBV11-2 and J usage is TRBJ1-1. This CDR3 contains 13 residues. Germline V gives CDR1 SGHAT, CDR2 FQNNGV. The CDR3 here is CASHLGRNTEAFF.

The chain uses TRBV7-2 and TRBJ2-1. This CDR3 region has 16 residues. The germline V gene encodes CDR1 SGHTA and CDR2 FQGNSA. The CDR3 protein is CASSLLRPGIDNEQFF.

The V and J genes are TRBV20-1 and TRBJ2-1; TCRdb calls TRBD1, which cannot be checked without DNA. Looked up from germline, CDR1 is DFQATT and CDR2 is SNEGSKA (reference sequence). This CDR3 has 15 residues. CDR3 loop: CSARPPGARWHEQFF.

The chain links TRBV7-9 to TRBJ2-7. Germline V gene sequence: CDR1 SEHNR, CDR2 FQNEAQ (reference sequence). CDR3 length equals 12 residues. The CDR3 spells CASSRTSYEQYF.

The chain recombines TRBV11-2 with TRBJ2-1; TCRdb's assignment of TRBD1 cannot be checked, as there is no DNA. This CDR3 has 15 residues. Germline V gene sequence: CDR1 SGHAT, CDR2 FQNNGV. CDR3 residues: CASSLRGDTYNEQFF.